This T cell receptor (beta chain) was documented in a study of cytomegalovirus exposure and HLA in healthy donors. Study overall: T cells numbering some 170 million yielded fewer than 140 million unique TCR beta sequences in an earlier analysis.

Turning to this clone: Its antigen is unidentified.

The CDR3 sequence is 15 residues long. Germline V gene lookup returns CDR1 SGHDN and CDR2 FVKESK. Trimming took 8 bases from V and 2 from J; bases not matched to a gene: 6. General study findings and limits: Researchers reportedly found TCR beta sequences accurately predicted most subjects' HLA-A and HLA-B alleles. An analysis was carried out at a later point. It showed that HLA-associated TCR beta chains were more clonally expanded than equally common non-associated chains.

Primers: 60 Vbeta forward and 13 Jbeta reverse. Profiling relied on immunoSEQ multiplex PCR, and the TCRdb table lists in-frame clones only, not all of them. The data show under 200,000 clones, approximately 85% seen once. The chain combines TRBV14 with TRBJ2-3; TRBD2 aligns across 11 bases. Sequenced sample: PBMCs. This sequence originates from a man aged 18 to 30 in good health and CMV-seropositive. The CDR3 is CASGLAGGITDTQYF. The CDR3 DNA reads TGTGCCAGCGGATTAGCGGGGGGGATCACAGATACGCAGTATTTT.